Following are 3 T cell receptor beta chains from one sample sequenced in a study of blood T cell repertoires in COVID-19. Sequenced by immunoSEQ multiplex PCR; TCRdb stores in-frame clones only, minus some. The data hold about half a million clones, with approximately 90% observed a single time. The sequencing sample was made of PBMCs or T cells enriched from blood (not recorded which). The origin of the receptors is an older woman who had recovered from COVID-19.

The chain employs TRBV3-1 (or the pseudogene TRBV3-2) and TRBJ2-4; D might be TRBD1 (6 bases). The CDR3 covers 15 residues. Germline CDR1 reads LGHDT; CDR2 reads YNNKEL (reference sequence). V was clipped by 4 bases and J by 0 bases, with 10 bases between them. The CDR3 nucleotides read TGTGCCAGCAGCCGGACAGAGGTAGCCAAAAACATTCAGTACTTC. This codes for CASSRTEVAKNIQYF.

The CDR3 DNA follows: TGTGCCAGCAGTTTATATCCCGGGACAGCCTATGGCTACACCTTC. This encodes CASSLYPGTAYGYTF. The chain couples TRBV28 to TRBJ1-2; 7 bases line up with TRBD1. Germline V gives CDR1 MDHEN, CDR2 SYDVKM. The CDR3 is 15 residues long. Trimming at V came to 1 base and at J to 4 bases, leaving 6 bases not matched to a gene.

The sample holds a few counts of this clone. The chain couples TRBV5-6 to TRBJ1-5; D is uncertain. The V gene's germline CDR1 is SGHDT and CDR2 YYEEEE. Trimming stripped 2 bases from V and 7 bases from J, with 13 bases between. The CDR3 has 14 amino acids. The CDR3 is CASSFGGPGQPQHF. CDR3 nucleotide sequence: TGTGCCAGCAGCTTTGGTGGGCCGGGGCAGCCCCAGCATTTT.